This T cell receptor (beta chain) was captured by sequencing in a study of tumor-infiltrating lymphocytes in primary liver carcinoma. About the research overall: Tumor lesions were T1-T3 N0M0 and spanned roughly 4 to 11 cm. Per sample, productive TCRbeta reads numbered roughly 3.65 to 7.13 million, similar across tissue types. Study results and caveats: Tumor specimens were characterized by a significantly higher top-250-clone fraction than blood (p = 0.039).

The source material, 20-30 mg of unsorted bulk tissue, was used to co-extract RNA and DNA. Each tumor sample had over 85% viable tumor cells. A constant-region primer primed TCR beta cDNA synthesis from about 0.45 ug of total RNA. Library construction for TCR beta comprised three nested multiplex PCR rounds performed with slightly modified ARM-PCR. The study ran its first two PCR rounds for roughly 11 cycles each, using TRBV1-TRBV30 forward primers and a C-beta reverse primer. MiXCR, run by TCRdb on the multiplex PCR reads, gives a single entry per CDR3 protein. The data contain around 54,000 distinct CDR3 sequences, about 80% of them singletons. As concerns this clonotype: Its target is not known.

V was cut by 1 base and J by 5 bases, with 14 bases left in between. Germline V gene data show CDR1 as SGHTA and CDR2 as FQGNSA. The CDR3 runs 15 residues. The J gene is TRBJ2-5, the V gene TRBV7-2, with D unresolved. Sequencing was carried out using liver tumor tissue from sampling region 2. Subset described: tumor region T2, inferior pole. This TCR was sampled from a middle-aged man with primary liver carcinoma and hepatitis B virus infection. The CDR3 spells CASSLDWLVWETQYF. Written as DNA, the CDR3 is TGTGCCAGCAGCTTAGATTGGCTAGTCTGGGAGACCCAGTACTTC.